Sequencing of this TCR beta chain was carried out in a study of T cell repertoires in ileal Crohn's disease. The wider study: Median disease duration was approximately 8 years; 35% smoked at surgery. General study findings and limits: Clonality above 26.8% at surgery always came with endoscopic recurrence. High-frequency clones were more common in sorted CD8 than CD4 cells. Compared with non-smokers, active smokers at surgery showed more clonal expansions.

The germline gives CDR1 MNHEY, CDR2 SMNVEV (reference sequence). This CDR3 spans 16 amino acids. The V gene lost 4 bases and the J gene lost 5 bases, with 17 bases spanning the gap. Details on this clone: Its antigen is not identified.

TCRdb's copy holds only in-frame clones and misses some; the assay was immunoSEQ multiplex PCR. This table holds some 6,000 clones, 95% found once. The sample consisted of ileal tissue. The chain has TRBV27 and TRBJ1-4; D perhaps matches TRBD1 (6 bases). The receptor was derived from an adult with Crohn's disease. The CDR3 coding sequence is TGTGCCAGCAGTTCAGCACCGACAGGACCCAATGAAAAACTGTTTTTT. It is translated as CASSSAPTGPNEKLFF. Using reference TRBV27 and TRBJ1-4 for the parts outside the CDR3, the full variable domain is EAQVTQNPRYLITVTGKKLTVTCSQNMNHEYMSWYRQDPGLGLRQIYYSMNVEVTDKGDVPEGYKVSRKEKRNFPLILESPSPNQTSLYFCASSSAPTGPNEKLFFGSGTQLSVL.